Each of the 30 T cell receptor beta chains below was sequenced from the same sample in a study of vaccination effects on CD4 cells after COVID-19. Clones were sequenced by immunoSEQ multiplex PCR, and TCRdb holds only the in-frame ones, with some missing. In the table there are approximately 20,000 clones, approximately 74% of which are singletons. Antigen-specific CD4+ T cell clonotypes were called by their expansion after viral peptide-pool culture in ViraFEST. It was after roughly ten days of culture that CD4+ T cells were isolated. PCR confirmed that the person was infected with SARS-CoV-2 between March and December 2020. The antigens for these receptors are not known. This material consisted of CD4+ T cells from PBMCs cultured with SARS-CoV-2 spike peptides, taken before COVID-19 vaccination. These receptor sequences come from a human donor who had a prior SARS-CoV-2 infection.

The chain links TRBV2 to TRBJ2-7, with TRBD1 matching 9 bases. CDR3 length: 14 amino acids. CDR1 is SNHLY, CDR2 FYNNEI, per germline. The junction had 6 bases not matched to a gene; V was cut back by 7 bases and J by 2 bases. CDR3 sequence: CASTRDRETYEQYF. As DNA, the CDR3 is TGTGCCAGCACCCGGGACAGGGAAACCTACGAGCAGTACTTC.

V and J are TRBV24-1 and TRBJ2-7; 11 nucleotides line up with TRBD2. The CDR3 runs to 16 residues. The V gene's germline CDR1 is KGHDR and CDR2 SFDVKD. The V gene end was trimmed by 5 bases and the J gene end by 2 bases; junction bases not matched to a gene: 7. The CDR3 loop is CATSAGTSGRTYEQYF. CDR3 DNA sequence: TGTGCCACCAGTGCCGGAACTAGCGGGAGAACCTACGAGCAGTACTTC.

The chain links TRBV5-4 to TRBJ2-3, with TRBD2 matching over 9 bases. V shed 4 bases and J 0 bases; nucleotides not matched to a gene: 6. CDR1 is SGHNT, CDR2 YYREEE, per germline (reference sequence). The CDR3 is 16 residues long. CDR3 region: CASSPTSGPSTDTQYF. The CDR3 bases are TGTGCCAGCAGCCCGACTAGCGGCCCTAGCACAGATACGCAGTATTTT.

This clone has more than one count but fewer than ten. This sequence joins TRBV2 and TRBJ1-5, with unresolved D. Trimming stripped 6 bases from V and 6 bases from J, with 12 bases between. The CDR3 has 13 residues. Germline V lookup: CDR1 SNHLY, CDR2 FYNNEI. CDR3: CASSAAGGQPQHF. CDR3 sequence (DNA): TGTGCCAGCAGCGCGGCGGGCGGTCAGCCCCAGCATTTT. Based on the CDR3 plus reference TRBV2 and TRBJ1-5, the full variable domain is EPEVTQTPSHQVTQMGQEVILRCVPISNHLYFYWYRQILGQKVEFLVSFYNNEISEKSEIFDDQFSVERPDGSNFTLKIRSTKLEDSAMYFCASSAAGGQPQHFGDGTRLSIL.

The CDR3 here is CATSEGPQGQFF. The DNA of the CDR3 is TGTGCCACCAGTGAAGGTCCTCAGGGGCAGTTCTTC. The chain employs TRBV24-1 and TRBJ2-1; possibly TRBD1 for D (5 bases). Between the trimmed V and J ends, which lost 4 bases and 12 bases, there was a span of 12 bases. Germline V lookup: CDR1 KGHDR, CDR2 SFDVKD. The CDR3 runs 12 residues.

The chain recombines TRBV27 with TRBJ2-3; 14 positions agree with TRBD2. This CDR3 comprises 18 residues. Looked up from germline, CDR1 is MNHEY and CDR2 is SMNVEV (reference sequence). The V segment lost 2 bases and the J segment 1 base; nucleotides outside the gene matches: 5. The CDR3 here is CASSLQRLAGGGTDTQYF. Here the CDR3 DNA reads TGTGCCAGCAGTTTACAAAGACTAGCGGGAGGGGGCACAGATACGCAGTATTTT.

V gene TRBV21-1 combines with J gene TRBJ1-6. TRBV21-1 is an annotated pseudogene. This CDR3 spans 13 amino acids. The CDR3 nucleotides read TGTGCCCTCGGGGGGTTTTATAATTCACCCCTCCACTTT. The encoded protein is CALGGFYNSPLHF.

The genes are TRBV18 and TRBJ1-2; D is possibly TRBD1 (6 bases). Trimming pared 4 bases from V and 2 bases from J, leaving 17 bases between. This CDR3 spans 16 amino acids. Germline V CDR1 and CDR2: KGHSH, LQKENI. The CDR3 is CASSRKYRTENYGYTF. The CDR3 DNA reads TGTGCCAGCTCACGGAAGTACCGGACAGAGAACTATGGCTACACCTTC.

The chain has TRBV15 and TRBJ2-3; 8 nucleotides match TRBD2. V was clipped by 7 bases and J by 2 bases; unmatched bases: 11. The V gene's germline CDR1 is LNHNV and CDR2 YYDKDF (reference sequence). This CDR3 has 16 residues. The CDR3 loop reads CATIRRTSQNTDTQYF. DNA for the CDR3: TGTGCCACCATCAGGCGGACTAGCCAGAACACAGATACGCAGTATTTT.

The J gene is TRBJ2-5, the V gene TRBV14; no clear D gene. This CDR3 spans 15 amino acids. The ends were cut back, 0 bases at V and 4 bases at J, with 12 bases in the middle. CDR1 and CDR2 from the germline V gene are SGHDN and FVKESK. CDR3 in amino acids: CASSQDWARSETQYF. In DNA form, the CDR3 reads TGTGCCAGCAGCCAAGATTGGGCTAGGTCAGAGACCCAGTACTTC.

The V gene is TRBV5-4, the J gene TRBJ2-2; D could derive from TRBD1 or TRBD2 (5 bases each). Trimming left V 3 bases short and J 4 bases short, with 16 bases between. Germline CDR1 reads SGHNT; CDR2 reads YYREEE (reference sequence). The CDR3 totals 16 residues. CDR3 amino acids: CASSSAGTHPTGELFF. CDR3 DNA: TGTGCCAGCAGCTCCGCCGGGACCCACCCCACCGGGGAGCTGTTTTTT.

The chain has TRBV19 and TRBJ2-5; possibly TRBD2 for D (5 bases). The CDR3 covers 16 residues. Trimming took off 1 base at V and 4 bases at J, with 16 bases between the two ends. In germline, CDR1 is LNHDA, CDR2 SQIVND (reference sequence). The CDR3 sequence is CASSIVKRADGETQYF. In nucleotides, the CDR3 is TGTGCCAGTAGTATAGTGAAGAGGGCAGACGGAGAGACCCAGTACTTC.

The chain is built from TRBV7-8 and TRBJ1-5; possible D gene TRBD1, 5 bases. This CDR3 has 16 amino acids. With 5 bases removed from V and 5 bases from J, the gap between germline ends came to 19 bases. CDR1 and CDR2 from the germline V gene are SGHVS and FQNEAQ. The CDR3 spells CASSPRTRGFDQPQHF. The CDR3 region has the DNA TGTGCCAGCAGCCCACGGACAAGGGGCTTCGATCAGCCCCAGCATTTT.

The chain carries TRBV5-1 and TRBJ2-3, with D tentatively TRBD1 (6 bases). Germline assignment: CDR1 SGHRS and CDR2 YFSETQ. V was clipped by 4 bases and J by 4 bases, with 10 bases between them. This CDR3 spans 13 amino acids. The CDR3 protein is CASSAEGADTQYF. The CDR3 DNA follows: TGCGCCAGCAGCGCTGAGGGGGCAGATACGCAGTATTTT.

J is TRBJ1-1 and V is TRBV4-2; 10 bases line up with TRBD1. The ends lost 3 bases at V and 5 bases at J; junction bases unmatched: 3. CDR1 is LGHNA, CDR2 YNFKEQ, per germline. The CDR3 runs 14 residues. Written as DNA, the CDR3 is TGTGCCAGCAGCCACATGGACAGGGGGACTGAAGCTTTCTTT. Translation: CASSHMDRGTEAFF.

Here the CDR3 reads CASNIGLAGDYEQYF. The DNA of the CDR3 is TGCGCCAGCAATATCGGACTAGCGGGAGACTACGAGCAGTACTTC. The V and J genes are TRBV5-1 and TRBJ2-7; 13 bases line up with TRBD2. J lost 3 bases, V lost 6 bases, and 6 bases had no gene match. The CDR3 spans 15 residues. Germline CDR1 reads SGHRS; CDR2 reads YFSETQ.

The V call is TRBV12-3 or TRBV12-4, the J call TRBJ1-1, with D possibly TRBD1 on 6 matching bases. The CDR3 covers 12 residues. V gave up 7 bases and J gave up 10 bases, with 16 bases separating them. The CDR3 coding sequence is TGTGCCAGCACCCCGAGGACAGCCGGAGCTTTCTTT. This sequence encodes CASTPRTAGAFF.

J is TRBJ2-7 and V is TRBV5-1; perhaps TRBD1 as D (9 bases). Germline loops: CDR1 SGHRS, CDR2 YFSETQ. Trimming took off 4 bases at V and 6 bases at J, with 23 bases between the two ends. The CDR3 runs 16 residues. The CDR3 loop reads CASSRDRAAGGSEQYF. CDR3 coding DNA: TGCGCCAGCAGCCGGGACAGGGCGGCGGGAGGATCCGAGCAGTACTTC.

The V gene is TRBV30, the J gene TRBJ2-1, with a tentative D call TRBD2 (5 bases). In germline, CDR1 is GTSNPN, CDR2 SVGIG (reference sequence). The CDR3 sequence is 15 residues long. V shed 2 bases and J shed 1 base, with 12 bases lying between them. The chain's CDR3 is CAWSRGRASYNEQFF. The CDR3 DNA reads as TGTGCCTGGAGTCGGGGTAGGGCGTCCTACAATGAGCAGTTCTTC.

The chain combines TRBV5-4 with TRBJ1-1; D might be TRBD1 (6 bases). Trimming removed 0 bases at V and 4 bases at J, with 7 bases between. Per germline, CDR1 SGHNT and CDR2 YYREEE (reference sequence). This CDR3 comprises 13 residues. The CDR3 DNA reads TGTGCCAGCAGCTTGGGAGGGGGCACTGAAGCTTTCTTT. It translates to CASSLGGGTEAFF.

CDR3 loop: CASTRTSGSETQYF. CDR3 nucleotides: TGTGCCAGCACCAGGACTAGCGGGAGTGAGACCCAGTACTTC. This chain joins TRBV2 and TRBJ2-5; 13 bases line up with TRBD2. V was pared by 7 bases and J by 5 bases, with 4 bases of the junction left unmatched. The CDR3 is 14 residues long. The germline V gene encodes CDR1 SNHLY and CDR2 FYNNEI.

A few counts support this clone. CDR3 amino acids: CATQWTANSPLHF. The CDR3 nucleotides read TGTGCCACCCAGTGGACGGCGAATTCACCCCTCCACTTT. J is TRBJ1-6 and V is TRBV24-1; D call uncertain. Germline V CDR1 and CDR2: KGHDR, SFDVKD. Trimming removed 9 bases from V and 7 bases from J, with 12 bases in between. There are 13 residues in the CDR3.

The gene calls are TRBV9 and TRBJ1-2; TRBD1 might be the D (5 bases). Germline V gives CDR1 SGDLS, CDR2 YYNGEE. CDR3 length equals 17 residues. Deletions cut 0 bases from V and 4 bases from J, with 19 bases between. This chain's CDR3 is CASSVATSWAGPYGYTF. The CDR3 bases are TGTGCCAGCAGCGTAGCTACGAGCTGGGCAGGGCCCTATGGCTACACCTTC.

The rearrangement joins TRBV15 to TRBJ2-5, with 7 positions matching TRBD1. Germline V gives CDR1 LNHNV, CDR2 YYDKDF (reference sequence). This CDR3 comprises 14 residues. Trimming took 9 bases from V and 6 from J; bases not matched to a gene: 13. CDR3 in DNA: TGTGCCACGGGGGATCGTACAGGGGTTAAGACCCAGTACTTC. It translates to CATGDRTGVKTQYF. Full variable domain (remainder filled in from reference TRBV15 and TRBJ2-5): DAMVIQNPRYQVTQFGKPVTLSCSQTLNHNVMYWYQQKSSQAPKLLFHYYDKDFNNEADTPDNFQSRRPNTSFCFLDIRSPGLGDTAMYLCATGDRTGVKTQYFGPGTRLLVL.

The J gene is TRBJ1-1, the V gene TRBV6-5; the D is unclear. Per the germline V gene, CDR1 is MNHEY and CDR2 is SVGAGI. V lost 7 bases, J lost 4 bases, and 16 bases lay in between. This CDR3 contains 14 residues. CDR3 region: CASTVRGPGTEAFF. The CDR3 coding sequence is TGTGCCAGCACCGTCCGGGGTCCGGGCACTGAAGCTTTCTTT.

There are a few counts of this clone. J is TRBJ2-5 and V is TRBV4-1; D ambiguous. Germline V gene lookup returns CDR1 MGHRA and CDR2 YSYEKL. The CDR3 length is 16 residues. V was trimmed by 1 base and J by 5 bases, leaving 17 bases between them. CDR3 in amino acids: CASSQGTPVSEETQYF. CDR3 in DNA: TGCGCCAGCAGCCAAGGCACCCCAGTTTCCGAGGAGACCCAGTACTTC.

The V gene is TRBV4-3, the J gene TRBJ2-1; tentatively, D is TRBD2 (6 bases). This CDR3 region has 15 residues. The V gene's germline CDR1 is LGHNA and CDR2 YSLEER. Trimming cost V 0 bases and J 4 bases, with 10 bases left between them. In DNA, the CDR3 is TGCGCCAGCAGCCAAGAACGGGACTCATACAATGAGCAGTTCTTC. Translation: CASSQERDSYNEQFF.

The rearrangement uses TRBV7-2 and TRBJ2-7; 7 bases match TRBD1. The CDR3 spans 15 residues. V shed 0 bases and J 2 bases; nucleotides not matched to a gene: 4. The germline CDR1 and CDR2 sequences are SGHTA and FQGNSA. The DNA of the CDR3 is TGTGCCAGCAGCTTAGCTGGGACAGCAACCTACGAGCAGTACTTC. Its protein product is CASSLAGTATYEQYF.

The CDR3 DNA is TGTGCCAGCAGTGAATTGCTGGCAGGGGGCTATCAGCCCCAGCATTTT. It translates to CASSELLAGGYQPQHF. The chain links TRBV6-1 to TRBJ1-5; 8 bases align to TRBD1. The length of the CDR3 is 16 residues. Germline CDR1 is MNHNS and CDR2 is SASEGT. V lost 2 bases to trimming and J lost 5 bases; unmatched junction nucleotides: 8.

The gene calls are TRBV2 and TRBJ2-1; D not certain. Germline V gene data show CDR1 as SNHLY and CDR2 as FYNNEI. V was shortened by 2 bases and J by 3 bases, with 20 bases between the two germline ends. The CDR3 totals 18 residues. CDR3 sequence reads: CASSEFPPVHTFYNEQFF. Written as DNA, the CDR3 is TGTGCCAGCAGTGAATTCCCCCCTGTGCACACGTTCTACAATGAGCAGTTCTTC.